This T cell receptor beta chain is drawn from a study of OX40 agonist ivuxolimab in advanced cancers. Context from the whole study: Ivuxolimab, which targeted the costimulatory receptor OX40 (CD134), was an agonistic, fully human IgG2 monoclonal antibody. Intravenous ivuxolimab was administered to patients every 2 weeks at six dose levels: 0.01, 0.1, 0.3, 1.5, 3 and 10 mg/kg. Of the 50 to 55 patients in dose escalation, 19 had hepatocellular carcinoma, about 15 had melanoma, 9 had renal cell carcinoma and 9 had head and neck cancer. A male proportion of roughly 80% and a mean age of around 60 years, ranging from 23 to 79, were recorded for the dose-escalation cohort. Patients were allowed to have had prior anti-PD-1, anti-PD-L1 or anti-CTLA-4 therapy, and approximately 37% of the dose-escalation patients had been treated with checkpoint inhibitors. Partial responses were achieved by three dose-escalation patients, of whom one had hepatocellular carcinoma and two had cutaneous melanoma. The purpose of peripheral TCRbeta sequencing was to test whether ivuxolimab changed TCR sequence diversity and led to clonal T-cell expansion. The paper covers the monotherapy dose-escalation part of the phase I ivuxolimab trial, which included N = 52 patients. General conclusions and limits of the study: The antigen specificity of the clonally expanded peripheral T cells was not determined. On average, CD8+ T cells showed more expanded clones than CD4+ T cells after ivuxolimab. At doses of 0.1 to 3.0 mg/kg, clonal expansion of both CD4+ and CD8+ T cells in blood was seen between baseline and week 6. Low levels of normalized T-cell clonal expansion were also seen in some patients who did not respond. In the 0.1-3.0 mg/kg groups, partial responders were among the patients with the lowest normalized peripheral clonal expansion, particularly in CD8+ T cells.

Remarks on this clone: The antigen this receptor binds is unknown. Within one base of it there is no much larger clone, and no base qualities were kept.

Patients with autoimmune disease history or receiving systemic immunosuppression were excluded from the trial. In every dose cohort, peripheral blood was drawn for TCR sequencing at baseline, cycle 4 day 1, and cycle 7 day 1. The samples were taken from a phase I, first-in-human, multicenter, open-label dose-escalation trial of ivuxolimab. Adults with locally advanced or metastatic melanoma, renal cell, hepatocellular, or head and neck squamous cell carcinoma were enrolled in the trial. Before TCR sequencing, CD4+ T cells and CD8+ T cells were sorted from peripheral blood as separate populations. Genomic DNA was extracted from sorted cells for sequencing of the TCRbeta CDR3 region. The immunoSEQ Assay was used to sequence the TCRbeta CDR3 regions. TCRdb's version of the immuneACCESS table is confined to in-frame rearrangements and falls short of the full clone set. An unresolved V gene accounts for under half of the shortfall where checked; the remainder is of unknown origin. This sample is represented by about 26,000 clones; about four fifths of them were singletons. The ten largest clones capture more than 10% of the sample.

As encoded in the germline V gene (reference sequence), CDR1 is MNHEY while CDR2 is SMNVEV. The junction shows trimming of 5 bases on V and 4 bases on J, and the gene matches do not reach 7 bases of it. From the cysteine up to the phenylalanine, the CDR3 has a length of 14 residues. The retained sequence is limited to the CDR3, 42 bases, with the frame set at the first base. The source is an adult with an advanced solid tumor such as melanoma, head and neck, liver or kidney cancer. The chain was built from TRBV27 and TRBJ2-5, with TRBD2 identical over 7 junction bases. Sequenced material: CD4+ or CD8+ T cells sorted from blood, taken in a trial of the OX40 agonist ivuxolimab. The DNA sequence is TGTGCCAGCAGTGCGCAGTGGGGGGGAGAGACCCAGTACTTC. It encodes CASSAQWGGETQYF.